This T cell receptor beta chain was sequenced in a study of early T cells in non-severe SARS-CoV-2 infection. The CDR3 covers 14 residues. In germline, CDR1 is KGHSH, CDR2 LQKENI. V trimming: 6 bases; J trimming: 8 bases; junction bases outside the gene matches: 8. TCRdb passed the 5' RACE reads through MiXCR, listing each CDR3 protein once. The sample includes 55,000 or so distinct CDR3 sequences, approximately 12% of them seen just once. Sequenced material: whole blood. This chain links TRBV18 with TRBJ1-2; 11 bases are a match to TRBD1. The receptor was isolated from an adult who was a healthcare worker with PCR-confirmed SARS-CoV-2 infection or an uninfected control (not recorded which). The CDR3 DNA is TGTGCCAGCTCGCAAGGACAGGGGGCGGAAGGCTACACCTTC. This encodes CASSQGQGAEGYTF.